The clone carrying this T cell receptor (beta chain) is categorized as medium-sized. The antigen remains undetermined. For a library built for alpha chains, this beta chain is a stray read; little rests on its size. The germline CDR1 and CDR2 sequences are LGHDT and YNNKEL (reference sequence). The ends were cut back, 0 bases at V and 4 bases at J, with 19 bases in the middle. This CDR3 region has 18 residues. One entry per CDR3 protein results from TCRdb running MiXCR on the 5' RACE reads. The sample holds 7,800 or so distinct CDR3 sequences, around 8% seen once. These data come from a study of spatial heterogeneity in lung cancer. Whole-study results and caveats: The study found that expanded intratumoral alpha and beta TCR counts tracked tumor mutation counts.

Time point: sample taken at primary tumor resection. The chain joins TRBV3-1 to TRBJ1-3; tentative D call: TRBD1 (6 bases). Source: lung tumor tissue, taken at surgery. The TCR originated in a male donor with early-stage non-small cell lung cancer. The CDR3 here is CASSQDGPQGDFGNTIYF. The CDR3 DNA reads TGTGCCAGCAGCCAAGACGGCCCACAGGGAGATTTCGGAAACACCATATATTTT.